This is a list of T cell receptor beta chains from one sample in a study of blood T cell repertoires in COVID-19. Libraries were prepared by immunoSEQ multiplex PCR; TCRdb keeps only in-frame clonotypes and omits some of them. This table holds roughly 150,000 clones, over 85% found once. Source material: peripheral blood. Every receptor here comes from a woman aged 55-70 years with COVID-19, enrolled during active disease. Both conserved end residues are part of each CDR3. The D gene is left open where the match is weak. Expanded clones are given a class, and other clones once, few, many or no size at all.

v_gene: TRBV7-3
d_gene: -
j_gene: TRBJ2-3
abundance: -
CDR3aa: CASSPGVLTSTDTQYF
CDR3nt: TGTGCCAGCAGCCCAGGGGTGCTCACTAGCACAGATACGCAGTATTTT

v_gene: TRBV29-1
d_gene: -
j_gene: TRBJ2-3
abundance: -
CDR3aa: CSVEEGAVGDTQYF
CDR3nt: TGCAGCGTTGAAGAAGGGGCGGTGGGAGATACGCAGTATTTT

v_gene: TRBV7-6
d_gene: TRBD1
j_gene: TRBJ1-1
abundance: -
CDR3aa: CASSLGDSRLNTEAFF
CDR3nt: TGTGCCAGCAGCTTAGGGGACAGCCGATTGAACACTGAAGCTTTCTTT

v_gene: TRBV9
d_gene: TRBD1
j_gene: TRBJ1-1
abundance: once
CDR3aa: CASSVDRGTEAFF
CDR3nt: TGTGCCAGCAGCGTGGACAGGGGCACTGAAGCTTTCTTT

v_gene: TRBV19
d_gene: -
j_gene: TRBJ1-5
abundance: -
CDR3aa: CASSILGLNSNQPQHF
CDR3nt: TGTGCCAGTAGTATCCTCGGACTTAATAGCAATCAGCCCCAGCATTTT

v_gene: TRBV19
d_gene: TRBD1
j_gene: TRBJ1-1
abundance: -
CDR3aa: CASSSPGQGPEAFF
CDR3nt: TGTGCCAGTAGTTCCCCGGGACAGGGGCCTGAAGCTTTCTTT

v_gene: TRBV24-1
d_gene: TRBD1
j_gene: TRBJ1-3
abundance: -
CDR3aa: CAPSAQGVSGNTIYF
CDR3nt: TGTGCCCCCTCAGCCCAGGGGGTCTCTGGAAACACCATATATTTT

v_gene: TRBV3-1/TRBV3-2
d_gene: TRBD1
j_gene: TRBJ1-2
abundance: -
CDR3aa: CASSNTPGQGFGYTF
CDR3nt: TGTGCCAGCAGCAACACCCCGGGACAGGGCTTTGGCTACACCTTC

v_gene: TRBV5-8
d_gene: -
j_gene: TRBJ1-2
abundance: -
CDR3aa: CASSLGTVIMSYTF
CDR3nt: TGTGCCAGCAGCTTGGGGACAGTTATTATGAGCTACACCTTC

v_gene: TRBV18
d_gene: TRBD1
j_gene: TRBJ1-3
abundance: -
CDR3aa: CASSLQNRQGGTGNTIYF
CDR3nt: TGTGCCAGCTCACTCCAGAATCGACAGGGGGGCACTGGAAACACCATATATTTT

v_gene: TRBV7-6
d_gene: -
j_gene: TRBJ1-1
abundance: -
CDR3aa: CASSLGRQPNTEAFF
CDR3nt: TGTGCCAGCAGCTTAGGTAGACAGCCGAACACTGAAGCTTTCTTT

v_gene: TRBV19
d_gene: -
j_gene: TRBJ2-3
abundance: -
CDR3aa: CASSPGTRNTDTQYF
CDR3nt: TGTGCCAGTAGCCCCGGGACAAGAAACACAGATACGCAGTATTTT

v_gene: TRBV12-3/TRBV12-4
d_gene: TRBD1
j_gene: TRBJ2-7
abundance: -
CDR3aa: CASSRDSSYEQYF
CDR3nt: TGTGCCAGCAGCCGGGACAGCAGCTACGAGCAGTACTTC

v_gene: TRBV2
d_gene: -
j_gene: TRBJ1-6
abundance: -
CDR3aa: CASSRQVSPNSPLHF
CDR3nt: TGTGCCAGCAGTCGACAGGTATCCCCAAATTCACCCCTCCACTTT

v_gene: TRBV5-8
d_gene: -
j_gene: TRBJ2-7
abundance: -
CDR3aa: CASSLMEGSLYF
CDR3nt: TGTGCCAGCAGCTTGATGGAGGGCTCTCTGTACTTC

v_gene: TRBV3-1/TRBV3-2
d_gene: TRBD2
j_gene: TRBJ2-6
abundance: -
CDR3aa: CASSPVWGGAGGPTGANVLTF
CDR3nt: TGTGCCAGCAGCCCCGTGTGGGGAGGCGCGGGGGGGCCTACTGGGGCCAACGTCCTGACTTTC

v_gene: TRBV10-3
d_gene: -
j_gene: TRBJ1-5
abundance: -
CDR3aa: CAISESMTRLLDQPQHF
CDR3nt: TGTGCCATCAGTGAGTCGATGACACGGCTGCTCGATCAGCCCCAGCATTTT

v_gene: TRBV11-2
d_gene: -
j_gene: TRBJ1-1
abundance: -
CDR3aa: CASSSMNTEAFF
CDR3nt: TGTGCCAGCAGCTCCATGAACACTGAAGCTTTCTTT

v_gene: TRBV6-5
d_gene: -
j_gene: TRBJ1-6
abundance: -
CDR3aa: CASRPGRNNSPLHF
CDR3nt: TGTGCCAGCAGGCCTGGGAGGAACAATTCACCCCTCCACTTT

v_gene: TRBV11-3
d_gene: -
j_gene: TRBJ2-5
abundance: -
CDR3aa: CASSERPGAKETQYF
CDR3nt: TGTGCCAGCAGCGAAAGGCCAGGGGCCAAAGAGACCCAGTACTTC

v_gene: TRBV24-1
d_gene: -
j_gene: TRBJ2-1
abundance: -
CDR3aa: CATSDLSRNEQFF
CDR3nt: TGTGCCACCAGTGATTTGTCTAGGAATGAGCAGTTCTTC

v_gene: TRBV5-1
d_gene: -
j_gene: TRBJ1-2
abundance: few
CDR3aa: CASSLAGDGYTF
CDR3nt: TGCGCCAGCAGCTTGGCGGGGGATGGCTACACCTTC

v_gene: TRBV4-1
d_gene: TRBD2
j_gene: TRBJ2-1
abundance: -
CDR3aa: CASSHSGGRHNEQFF
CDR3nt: TGCGCCAGCAGCCATAGCGGGGGGCGTCACAATGAGCAGTTCTTC

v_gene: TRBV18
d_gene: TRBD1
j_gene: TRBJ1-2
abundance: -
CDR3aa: CASSPDIQGRSGYTF
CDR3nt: TGTGCCAGCTCACCGGACATACAGGGGAGGAGTGGCTACACCTTC

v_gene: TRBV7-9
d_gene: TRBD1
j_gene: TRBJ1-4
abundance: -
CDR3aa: CASSDRGRIPTNEKLFF
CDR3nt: TGTGCCAGCAGTGACAGGGGGCGCATCCCAACTAATGAAAAACTGTTTTTT

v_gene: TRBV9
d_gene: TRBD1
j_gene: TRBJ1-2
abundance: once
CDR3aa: CASSAPDRVEGYTF
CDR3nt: TGTGCCAGCAGCGCGCCCGACAGGGTGGAGGGCTACACCTTC

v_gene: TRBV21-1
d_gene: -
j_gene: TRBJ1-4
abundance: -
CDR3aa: CASSNNRWKEKLFF
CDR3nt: TGTGCCAGCAGCAATAACAGGTGGAAGGAAAAACTGTTTTTT

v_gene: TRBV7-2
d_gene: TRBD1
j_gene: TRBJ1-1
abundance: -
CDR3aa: CASSYGTGDTAFF
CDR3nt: TGTGCCAGCAGCTATGGGACAGGGGATACGGCTTTCTTT

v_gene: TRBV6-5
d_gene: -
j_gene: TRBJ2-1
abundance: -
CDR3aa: CASREDWYNEQFF
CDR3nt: TGTGCCAGCAGAGAGGACTGGTACAATGAGCAGTTCTTC

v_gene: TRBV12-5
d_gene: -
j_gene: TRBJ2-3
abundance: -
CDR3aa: CASADLNTQYF
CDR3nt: TGTGCTAGTGCCGACTTGAATACGCAGTATTTT

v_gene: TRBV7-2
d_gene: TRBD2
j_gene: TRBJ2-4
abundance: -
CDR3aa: CASSLALPGLAGASGIQYF
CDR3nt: TGTGCCAGCAGCTTAGCACTCCCCGGACTAGCGGGGGCCTCAGGCATTCAGTACTTC

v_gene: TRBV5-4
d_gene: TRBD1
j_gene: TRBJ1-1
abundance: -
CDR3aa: CASSLEGALGTEAFF
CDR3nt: TGTGCCAGCAGCTTGGAGGGGGCTTTAGGGACTGAAGCTTTCTTT

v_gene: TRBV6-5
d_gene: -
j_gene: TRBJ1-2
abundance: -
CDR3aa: CASRPGLINYGYTF
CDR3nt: TGTGCCAGCAGGCCGGGGTTGATTAACTATGGCTACACCTTC

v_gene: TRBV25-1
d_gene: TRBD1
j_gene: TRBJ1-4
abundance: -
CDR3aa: CASSRWRQGSEKLFF
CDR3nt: TGTGCCAGCAGTCGATGGAGACAGGGGAGTGAAAAACTGTTTTTT

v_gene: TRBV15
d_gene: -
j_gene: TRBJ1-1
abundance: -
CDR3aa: CATSRDRNTEAFF
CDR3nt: TGTGCCACCAGCAGAGATCGGAACACTGAAGCTTTCTTT

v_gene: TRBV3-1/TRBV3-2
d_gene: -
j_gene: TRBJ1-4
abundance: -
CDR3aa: CASSQDQRGKLFF
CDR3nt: TGTGCCAGCAGCCAAGATCAGCGAGGAAAACTGTTTTTT

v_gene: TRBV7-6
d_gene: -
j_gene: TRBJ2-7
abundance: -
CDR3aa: CASSPRGGSNEQYF
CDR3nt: TGTGCCAGCAGCCCAAGAGGGGGTTCGAACGAGCAGTACTTC